Listed below are T cell receptor beta chains from one sample, sequenced in a study of T-cell reconstitution after alpha-beta-depleted transplantation in children. TCRdb re-analysed the PCR reads in MiXCR, keeping a single row per CDR3 protein. The table includes hundreds of thousands of distinct CDR3 sequences, approximately 15% detected once. Here the sequenced sample was PBMCs, mostly from graft donor cells, taken 360 days after TCRalphabeta/CD19-depleted stem cell transplant. The receptors were sampled from a male patient aged 2 to 10 who had a stem cell transplant for acute lymphoblastic leukemia, so the T cells may come from the graft donor. The CDR3 runs from the conserved cysteine through the conserved F or W. Each record gives: J gene, V gene, CDR3 protein.

>TRBJ2-4|TRBV3-1
CASSQASGAKNIQYF
>TRBJ2-3|TRBV4-2
CASRPGSQHSTDTQYF
>TRBJ1-4|TRBV5-1
CASSLAGGHEKLFF
>TRBJ2-1|TRBV7-2
CASSPPSRGSWYNEQFF
>TRBJ2-4|TRBV21-1
CASSKFKGTKNIQYF
>TRBJ2-2|TRBV12-3/TRBV12-4
CASSPEGRTGGSGELFF
>TRBJ1-5|TRBV10-3
CAISESTLGSNQPQHF
>TRBJ1-2|TRBV10-3
CAIRSQGDDYGYTF
>TRBJ2-5|TRBV5-1
CASSLSPGRQETQYF
>TRBJ2-6|TRBV20-1
CSARDPGTALVLTF
>TRBJ2-6|TRBV29-1
CSVGQSSGANVLTF
>TRBJ1-3|TRBV5-1
CASSLQGAVGNTIYF
>TRBJ1-5|TRBV6-1
CAYGRGTEQPQHF
>TRBJ2-5|TRBV25-1
CASSEYESLTWGGTQYF
>TRBJ1-1|TRBV7-9
CASSLIRVEAFF
>TRBJ1-6|TRBV12-3/TRBV12-4
CASSLEEVSSPLHF
>TRBJ2-1|TRBV4-3
CASSQEIDYPGQGFYNEQFF